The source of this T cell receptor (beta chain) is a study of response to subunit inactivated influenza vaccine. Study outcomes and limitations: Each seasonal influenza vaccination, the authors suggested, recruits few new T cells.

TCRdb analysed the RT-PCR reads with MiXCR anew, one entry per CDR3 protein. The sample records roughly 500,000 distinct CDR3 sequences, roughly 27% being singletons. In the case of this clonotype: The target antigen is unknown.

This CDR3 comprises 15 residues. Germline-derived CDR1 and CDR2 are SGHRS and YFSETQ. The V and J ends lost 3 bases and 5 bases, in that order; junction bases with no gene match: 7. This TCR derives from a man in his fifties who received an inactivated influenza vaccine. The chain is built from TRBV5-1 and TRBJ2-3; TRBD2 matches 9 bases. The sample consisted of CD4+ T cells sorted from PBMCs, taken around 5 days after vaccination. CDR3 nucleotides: TGCGCCAGCAGCTCGCGGGGGGGCCAGGGAGATACGCAGTATTTT. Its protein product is CASSSRGGQGDTQYF.